These 4 T cell receptor beta chains were all obtained from the same sample, sequenced in a study of cytomegalovirus exposure and HLA in healthy donors. This PCR relied on a set of 60 Vbeta primers and 13 Jbeta primers. TCRdb keeps only in-frame clones here, not all; method: immunoSEQ multiplex PCR. Among tens of thousands of clones listed, 76% were seen once. What was sequenced was PBMCs. These receptors were obtained from a male donor in good health and CMV-seronegative.

This chain links TRBV9 with TRBJ2-6; D may be TRBD1 (5 bases). The CDR3 length is 12 residues. Between the trimmed V and J ends, which lost 4 bases and 12 bases, there was a span of 11 bases. CDR1 is SGDLS, CDR2 YYNGEE, per germline. DNA for the CDR3: TGTGCCAGCAGCTCCTCAGGGTTCGTCCTGACTTTC. Its translation is CASSSSGFVLTF.

This chain connects TRBV6-1 to TRBJ1-1; D is unclear. This CDR3 has 12 amino acids. The germline gives CDR1 MNHNS, CDR2 SASEGT. Trimming pared 2 bases from V and 5 bases from J, leaving 6 bases between. The CDR3 DNA follows: TGTGCCAGCAGTGAATTGAGGACTGAAGCTTTCTTT. It encodes CASSELRTEAFF.

This clone was seen only a few times. This chain connects TRBV9 to TRBJ1-1, with D possibly matching TRBD1 (5 bases). The V gene's germline CDR1 is SGDLS and CDR2 YYNGEE. V was shortened by 5 bases and J by 8 bases, with 13 bases between the two germline ends. CDR3 length equals 12 residues. CDR3 in amino acids: CASSPTGTEAFF. The CDR3 coding sequence is TGTGCCAGCAGTCCCACAGGAACCGAAGCTTTCTTT.

This clone was seen just once. The chain couples TRBV19 to TRBJ1-4; D unclear. Germline V gene data show CDR1 as LNHDA and CDR2 as SQIVND (reference sequence). This CDR3 region has 17 residues. V shed 2 bases and J shed 5 bases, with 18 bases lying between them. The CDR3: CASSIPLTGILNEKLFF. Written as DNA, the CDR3 is TGTGCCAGTAGTATACCGCTTACCGGGATACTAAATGAAAAACTGTTTTTT.